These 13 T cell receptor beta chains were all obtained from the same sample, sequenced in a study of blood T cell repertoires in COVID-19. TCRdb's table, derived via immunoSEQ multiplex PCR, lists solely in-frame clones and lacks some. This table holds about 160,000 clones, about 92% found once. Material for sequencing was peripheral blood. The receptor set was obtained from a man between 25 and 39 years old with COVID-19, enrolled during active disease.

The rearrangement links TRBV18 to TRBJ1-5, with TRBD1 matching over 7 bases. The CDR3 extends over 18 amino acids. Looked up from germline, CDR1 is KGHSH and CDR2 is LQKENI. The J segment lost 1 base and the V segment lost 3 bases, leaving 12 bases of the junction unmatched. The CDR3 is CASSPRDSPLGSNQPQHF. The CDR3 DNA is TGTGCCAGCTCACCCCGGGACAGCCCATTAGGGAGCAATCAGCCCCAGCATTTT. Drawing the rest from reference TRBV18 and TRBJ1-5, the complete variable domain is NAGVMQNPRHLVRRRGQEARLRCSPMKGHSHVYWYRQLPEEGLKFMVYLQKENIIDESGMPKERFSAEFPKEGPSILRIQQVVRGDSAAYFCASSPRDSPLGSNQPQHFGDGTRLSIL.

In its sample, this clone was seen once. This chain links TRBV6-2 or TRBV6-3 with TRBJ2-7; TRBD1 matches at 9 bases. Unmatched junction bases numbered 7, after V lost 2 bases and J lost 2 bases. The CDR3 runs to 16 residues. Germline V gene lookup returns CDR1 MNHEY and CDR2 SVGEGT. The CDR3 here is CASSYPTGGLAYEQYF. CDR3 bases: TGTGCCAGCAGTTACCCGACAGGGGGGTTGGCCTACGAGCAGTACTTC.

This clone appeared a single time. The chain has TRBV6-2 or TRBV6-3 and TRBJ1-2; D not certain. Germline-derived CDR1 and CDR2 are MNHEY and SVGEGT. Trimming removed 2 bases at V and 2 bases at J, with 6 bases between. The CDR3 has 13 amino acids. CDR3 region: CASSYPGNYGYTF. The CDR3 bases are TGTGCCAGCAGTTACCCAGGAAACTATGGCTACACCTTC.

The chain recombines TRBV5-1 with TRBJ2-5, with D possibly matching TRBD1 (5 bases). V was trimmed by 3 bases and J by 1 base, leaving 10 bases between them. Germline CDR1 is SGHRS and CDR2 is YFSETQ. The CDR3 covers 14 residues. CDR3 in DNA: TGCGCCAGCAGCTATCAGGGTCTCCAAGAGACCCAGTACTTC. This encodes CASSYQGLQETQYF. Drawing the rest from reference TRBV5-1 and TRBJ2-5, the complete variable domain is KAGVTQTPRYLIKTRGQQVTLSCSPISGHRSVSWYQQTPGQGLQFLFEYFSETQRNKGNFPGRFSGRQFSNSRSEMNVSTLELGDSALYLCASSYQGLQETQYFGPGTRLLVL.

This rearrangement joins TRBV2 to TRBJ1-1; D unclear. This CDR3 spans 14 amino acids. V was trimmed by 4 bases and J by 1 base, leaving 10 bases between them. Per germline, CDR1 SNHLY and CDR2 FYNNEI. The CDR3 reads CASSVYRGNTEAFF. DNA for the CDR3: TGTGCCAGCAGTGTGTATCGGGGGAACACTGAAGCTTTCTTT.

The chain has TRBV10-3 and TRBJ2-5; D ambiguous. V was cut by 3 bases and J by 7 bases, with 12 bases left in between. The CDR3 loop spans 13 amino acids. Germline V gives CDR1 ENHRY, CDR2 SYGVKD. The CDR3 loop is CAISEVKSGTQYF. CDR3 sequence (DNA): TGTGCCATCAGTGAAGTAAAATCGGGGACCCAGTACTTC.

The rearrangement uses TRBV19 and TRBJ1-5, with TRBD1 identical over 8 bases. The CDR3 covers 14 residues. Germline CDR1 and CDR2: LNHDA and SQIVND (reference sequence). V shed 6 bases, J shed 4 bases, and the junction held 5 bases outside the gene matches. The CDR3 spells CASRGTGGNQPQHF. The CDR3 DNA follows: TGTGCCAGTAGGGGGACAGGTGGTAATCAGCCCCAGCATTTT.

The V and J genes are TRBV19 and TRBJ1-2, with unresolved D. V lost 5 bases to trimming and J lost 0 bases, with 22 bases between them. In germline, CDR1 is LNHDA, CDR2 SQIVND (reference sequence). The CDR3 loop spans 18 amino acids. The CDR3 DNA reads TGTGCCAGTAGTTTACGACTCCACTCAGTCCATTCTAACTATGGCTACACCTTC. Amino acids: CASSLRLHSVHSNYGYTF.

CDR3 sequence reads: CASSLGGVSGNTIYF. The CDR3 coding sequence is TGTGCCAGCAGTTTAGGGGGGGTCTCTGGAAACACCATATATTTT. This rearrangement joins TRBV28 to TRBJ1-3, with a possible D match to TRBD1 (5 bases). Germline CDR1 MDHEN, CDR2 SYDVKM. CDR3 length: 15 amino acids. Trimming left V 2 bases short and J 0 bases short, with 8 bases between. The whole variable domain, filled in from reference TRBV28 and TRBJ1-3, reads DVKVTQSSRYLVKRTGEKVFLECVQDMDHENMFWYRQDPGLGLRLIYFSYDVKMKEKGDIPEGYSVSREKKERFSLILESASTNQTSMYLCASSLGGVSGNTIYFGEGSWLTVV.

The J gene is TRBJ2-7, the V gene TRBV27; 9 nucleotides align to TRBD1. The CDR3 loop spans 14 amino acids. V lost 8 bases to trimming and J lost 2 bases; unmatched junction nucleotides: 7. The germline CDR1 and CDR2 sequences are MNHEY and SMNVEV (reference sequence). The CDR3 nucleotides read TGTGCCAGCGGCGACAGGGGGACGGCCTACGAGCAGTACTTC. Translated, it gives CASGDRGTAYEQYF.

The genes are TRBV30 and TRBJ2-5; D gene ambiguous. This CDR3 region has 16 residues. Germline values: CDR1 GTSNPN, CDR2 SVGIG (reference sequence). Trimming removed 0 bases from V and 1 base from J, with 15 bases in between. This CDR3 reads CAWSVKIQVLQETQYF. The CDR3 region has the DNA TGTGCCTGGAGTGTAAAGATTCAGGTTCTCCAAGAGACCCAGTACTTC.

CDR3 coding DNA: TGTGCCAGCAGCCCCAGTGGGAGGGGAGATACGCAGTATTTT. Translated: CASSPSGRGDTQYF. V is TRBV5-4 and J is TRBJ2-3; the match to TRBD2 covers 7 bases. The J segment lost 5 bases and the V segment lost 4 bases, leaving 7 bases of the junction unmatched. Germline CDR1 SGHNT, CDR2 YYREEE (reference sequence). The CDR3 has 14 amino acids.

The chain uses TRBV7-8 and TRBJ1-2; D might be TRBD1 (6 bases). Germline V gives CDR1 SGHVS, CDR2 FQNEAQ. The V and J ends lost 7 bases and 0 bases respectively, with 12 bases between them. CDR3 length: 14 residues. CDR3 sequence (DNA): TGTGCCAGCACGGACAGTGGCTCTAACTATGGCTACACCTTC. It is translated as CASTDSGSNYGYTF.